There are many counts of the clone carrying this TCR beta chain. This sample was included in a study of CD8+CD57+ T cells in acquired aplastic anemia. Looking at the study overall: Yields of DNA that came from sorted CD4+ and CD8+ cells averaged about 3.4 ug.

Template material for TCR beta VDJ and CDR3 profiling consisted of genomic DNA. TCRdb reanalysed the reads using MiXCR and keeps one entry per CDR3 protein. The table includes approximately 57,000 distinct CDR3 sequences, roughly three fifths detected once. Only patients with CD8+CD57+ cell expansion on flow cytometry were chosen for sequencing. The source is a human donor with aplastic anemia. The sequenced material came from sorted CD4+, CD8+, or CD8+CD57+ T cells (not recorded which) from PBMCs.

The CDR3 loop reads CASSPRQGLTDTQYF. The DNA for the CDR3 is TGCGCCAGCAGCCCTCGGCAGGGCCTCACAGATACGCAGTATTTT. The chain uses TRBV5-1 and TRBJ2-3; perhaps TRBD1 as D (5 bases). Trimming removed 4 bases from V and 2 bases from J, with 14 bases in between. Germline values: CDR1 SGHRS, CDR2 YFSETQ. This CDR3 has 15 residues.